The entry below describes one T cell receptor beta chain. Its antigen is not yet known. One base away there is no much larger clone; base qualities are not given. Per the publication, the treatment or condition label means: allogeneic hematopoietic cell transplantation with graft depleted of TCRalphabeta T cells and CD19 B cells. TCRalphabeta/CD19-depleted allogeneic hematopoietic cell grafts were given to the transplant recipients, all of whom were children. The method behind the library was PCR. The run used an Illumina HiSeq 2500. TCR libraries were prepared with molecular barcoding, using unique molecular identifiers to normalize TCRbeta repertoire quantification. Through fastp at Q25 and MiXCR, TCRdb rebuilt clones from the public reads, retaining in-frame beta chains. Rows merge per CDR3 protein into single entries with the most common DNA and genes. The table for this sample lists a few hundred thousand distinct CDR3 sequences; 10% to 15% of them were counted only once. Approximately 2.1% of the sample goes to the ten largest clones.

After removal of 8 bases from V and 4 bases from J, the junction retains 11 bases not matched to a gene. CDR1 and CDR2 are read off the germline V gene as MDHEN and SYDVKM. Spanning cysteine to phenylalanine, the CDR3 consists of 15 amino acids. Only the CDR3 part of the read is kept: 45 bases, read in frame from the first base. This specimen belongs to a study of T-cell reconstitution after alpha-beta-depleted transplantation in children (dated by TCRdb to about 2016). Regarding the complete study: Using TCR repertoire profiling, the study quantitatively followed how T-cell immune reconstitution unfolded in children after TCRalphabeta/CD19-depleted allogeneic hematopoietic cell transplantation. The study at large found these results: Apparently early alphabetaT-cell count recovery about two months after transplant reportedly relied on only several hundred rapidly expanded clones derived from non-depleted graft cells. Hyperexpanded clone frequencies declined over subsequent months; after one year, T-cell counts and TCRbeta diversity were mostly attributed to newly produced T cells. In some patients, the high TCRbeta diversity seen at day 60 was put down to recipient T cells and intrathymic progenitors that had survived conditioning.

The origin of this receptor is a male patient between 5 and 17 years old who had a stem cell transplant for acute myeloid leukemia, so the T cells may come from the graft donor. The chain links TRBV28 with TRBJ2-3, with 8 bases aligning to TRBD2. The source material was PBMCs, mostly from graft donor cells, sampled 360 days after TCRalphabeta/CD19-depleted stem cell transplant. The CDR3 amino acid sequence is: CASGQAGAMPDTQYF. At the DNA level, the sequence is TGTGCCAGCGGCCAAGCGGGAGCTATGCCAGATACGCAGTATTTT.